Listed below are T cell receptor beta chains from one sample, sequenced in a study of T cells in Graves' hyperthyroidism and ophthalmopathy. TCRdb processed the multiplex PCR reads anew with MiXCR; each CDR3 protein has one entry. The table has approximately 370,000 distinct CDR3 sequences, about 15% seen once; the top ten hold around a third. The material sequenced was blood. These receptors came from a woman in her 30s with Graves' hyperthyroidism that later progressed to Graves' ophthalmopathy. CDR3s include the opening cysteine and the closing phenylalanine or tryptophan. Each record gives: J gene, clone size, V gene, D gene, CDR3 DNA, CDR3 protein. The D gene is left open where the match is weak. Where a row states a size, it is once, few, many or the class of an expanded clone; other rows omit it.

j_call: TRBJ1-5; clone_size: many; v_call: TRBV2; d_call: .; cdr3_nt: TGTGCCAGCAGTGATTCGCGAGGCAATCAGCCCCAGCATTTT; cdr3_aa: CASSDSRGNQPQHF
j_call: TRBJ2-3; clone_size: .; v_call: TRBV20-1; d_call: TRBD2; cdr3_nt: TGCAGTGCTAGCCCGACTAGCGGGAGAGGAGATACGCAGTATTTT; cdr3_aa: CSASPTSGRGDTQYF
j_call: TRBJ2-1; clone_size: many; v_call: TRBV19; d_call: TRBD2; cdr3_nt: TGTGCCAGTAGTATACAGGCGGGAGGGCATGAGCAGTTCTTC; cdr3_aa: CASSIQAGGHEQFF
j_call: TRBJ2-1; clone_size: many; v_call: TRBV6-2/TRBV6-3; d_call: .; cdr3_nt: TGTGCCAGCAGTTTTGCCTCTAGGGGTGAGCAGTTCTTC; cdr3_aa: CASSFASRGEQFF
j_call: TRBJ2-1; clone_size: many; v_call: TRBV28; d_call: .; cdr3_nt: TGTGCCAGCAGTTCAAGACCCTCCTACAATGAGCAGTTCTTC; cdr3_aa: CASSSRPSYNEQFF
j_call: TRBJ2-2; clone_size: .; v_call: TRBV2; d_call: .; cdr3_nt: TGTGCCAGCACAGGGTCTGACAGCACCAGGGGGCTGTTTTTT; cdr3_aa: CASTGSDSTRGLFF
j_call: TRBJ1-4; clone_size: few; v_call: TRBV20-1; d_call: .; cdr3_nt: TGCAGTGCTAAGGTGGACACTAATGAAAAACCGTTTTTT; cdr3_aa: CSAKVDTNEKPFF
j_call: TRBJ1-2; clone_size: many; v_call: TRBV7-9; d_call: TRBD1; cdr3_nt: TGTGCCAGCAGCTGGGACAGAGGCTATGGCTACACCTTC; cdr3_aa: CASSWDRGYGYTF
j_call: TRBJ2-2; clone_size: many; v_call: TRBV20-1; d_call: .; cdr3_nt: TGCAGTGCTAGAGATTACGGGCAGAACACCGGGGAGCTGTTTTTT; cdr3_aa: CSARDYGQNTGELFF
j_call: TRBJ1-5; clone_size: .; v_call: TRBV24-1; d_call: .; cdr3_nt: TGTGCCACCAGTGGCCAACTCCCGACAGGTCGTAATCAGCCCCAGCATTTT; cdr3_aa: CATSGQLPTGRNQPQHF
j_call: TRBJ2-5; clone_size: many; v_call: TRBV9; d_call: TRBD2; cdr3_nt: TGTGCCAGCAGCCCGGGGGGGGGGACTACCCGAGAGACCCAGTACTTC; cdr3_aa: CASSPGGGTTRETQYF
j_call: TRBJ2-7; clone_size: many; v_call: TRBV20-1; d_call: .; cdr3_nt: TGCAGTGCTTCGGGGGCAGGGGGGGTCTACGAGCAGTACTTC; cdr3_aa: CSASGAGGVYEQYF